This TCR beta chain comes out of a study of T cell clonotyping in hematopoietic cell transplantation. The study, taken as a whole, reports: Broader posttransplant TCR repertoire diversity was predicted by graft donor and pretransplant recipient Inverse Simpson Index values. After transplant, recipient diversity fell while pathologically expanded clonotypes grew through day 180.

The CDR3 covers 13 residues. CDR1 and CDR2 from the germline V gene are MNHNY and SVGAGI (reference sequence). V was clipped by 5 bases and J by 3 bases, with 8 bases between them. For this clone: Its specificity is unknown.

Only in-frame clones appear in the TCRdb table, and some are missing; sequencing was by immunoSEQ multiplex PCR. The sample shows some 40,000 clones, roughly 96% of them seen only once. The chain couples TRBV6-6 to TRBJ1-5; D remains unclear. The sequenced sample consisted of peripheral blood mononuclear cells. This sequence was found in a man aged 30 to 45 in good health. Some clones in this sample may be carry-over from other donors' samples. This chain's CDR3 is CASSPNTNQPQHF. The CDR3 DNA follows: TGTGCCAGCAGTCCAAATACCAATCAGCCCCAGCATTTT.